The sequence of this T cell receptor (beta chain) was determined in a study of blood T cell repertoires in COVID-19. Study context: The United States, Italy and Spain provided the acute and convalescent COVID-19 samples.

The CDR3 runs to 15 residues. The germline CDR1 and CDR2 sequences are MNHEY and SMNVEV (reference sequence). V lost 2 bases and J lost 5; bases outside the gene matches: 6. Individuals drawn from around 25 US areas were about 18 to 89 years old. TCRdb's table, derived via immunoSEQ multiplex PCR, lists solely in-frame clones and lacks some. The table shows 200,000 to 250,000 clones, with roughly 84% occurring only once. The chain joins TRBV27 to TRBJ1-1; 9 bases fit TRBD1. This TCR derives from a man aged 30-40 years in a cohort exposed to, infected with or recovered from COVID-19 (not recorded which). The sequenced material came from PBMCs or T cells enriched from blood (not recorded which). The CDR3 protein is CASSLPGQGGTEAFF. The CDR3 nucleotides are TGTGCCAGCAGTTTACCGGGACAGGGAGGTACTGAAGCTTTCTTT.